The T cell receptor (beta chain) under discussion was sequenced for a study of T cells in Graves' hyperthyroidism and ophthalmopathy (dated by TCRdb to about 2019). In terms of the full investigation: Peripheral blood samples were taken at initial diagnosis, before any treatment was given. In addition, the study compared T-cell repertoires in thyroid tissue and in blood from about six Graves' hyperthyroidism patients. For training and testing, the 80 to 100 patients in the discovery cohort were randomly divided in a 7:3 ratio. To identify distinguishing TCR V-J signatures, a discovery cohort of about 100 patients was used, comprising fewer than 45 with Graves' ophthalmopathy and 57 with stable Graves' hyperthyroidism. The paper describes TCR Vbeta CDR3 sequencing of 135 peripheral blood samples, made up of 43 ophthalmopathy patients, roughly 75 hyperthyroidism patients and 17 progressor patients. Once sampling was done, hyperthyroidism patients were given methimazole at a starting dose of 30 mg daily, whereas ophthalmopathy patients were given high-dose intravenous methylprednisolone. Prospective prediction of ophthalmopathy was tested in an independent validation cohort consisting of 18 hyperthyroidism patients and around 16 patients who later progressed to ophthalmopathy. General conclusions and limits of the study: A 13 V-J signature model separated ophthalmopathy from stable hyperthyroidism, with around 88% sensitivity and around 84% specificity in cross-validation and 80%/75% in testing. Most expanded thyroid clonotypes (frequency above 0.001) were also found in blood, which suggests that blood repertoires may mirror thyroid immune responses. Sample size was not statistically predetermined, and investigators were not blinded to group allocation. During validation, the model predicted progression to ophthalmopathy a median of about 6.5 months ahead of onset, with around 70% sensitivity and around 73% specificity.

A patient counted as having stable Graves' hyperthyroidism if no progression to ophthalmopathy occurred over 18 months of follow-up. Hyperthyroidism patients were aged 18 to 65 years and newly diagnosed, with disease duration of less than 2 months. The study excluded patients with uncontrolled infections, other autoimmune diseases, pregnancy or lactation. Diagnoses were based on clinical symptoms, serum thyroxine and TRAb, thyroid ultrasound and orbital computed tomography. PBMCs were isolated from approximately 10 ml of fresh peripheral blood by Ficoll-Paque density gradient centrifugation. Total RNA was extracted using Trizol reagent, and RNA quality was assessed on an Agilent 2100 Bioanalyzer. Amplification of TCR beta CDR3 regions was carried out from RNA transcripts. For the first round of RT-PCR on the TCR CDR3, the HTBI primer set was used together with the Qiagen OneStep RT-PCR kit. A second multiplex PCR round built the libraries, followed by size selection and purification. The libraries were sequenced on an Illumina HiSeq2000 using paired-end 100 bp reads. Per the source publication's procedure: SOAPnuke was used to process the raw data, throwing out any read that contained adapters or uncalled bases, had a mean Phred below 15, or lacked an exact constant-primer or identifier match. High-quality paired reads were merged with COPE v1.2.5, and unique nucleotide sequences were defined as clonotypes. MiTCR v1.1 was used to align clonotypes to the IMGT TRBV, TRBD and TRBJ reference segments. Only V-J combinations with frequency above 0.0001, covering 99.2% of repertoires, were analysed. The TCS score was defined as F50 (clonal expansion) divided by E x V (chaos), with BLOSUM62-based TCRdist calculated between CDR3 peptides within each V-J. Welch's t-statistics and random forest reduced fewer than 550 V-J features to 13, which were used in a naive Bayes classifier (R e1071). The public reads were quality trimmed at Q25 with fastp and then assembled into clones with MiXCR by TCRdb, keeping productive beta chains. For every CDR3 protein sequence, its rows merge into one entry that carries the most common genes and DNA. The V and J calls were determined by TCRdb, not by the authors. The sample table holds 300,000 to 350,000 distinct CDR3 sequences, of which 16% were seen once. The ten largest clones capture roughly 31% of the sample.

This clonotype appeared many times. The target of this receptor is not known. Within one base of it there is no much larger clone, and no base qualities were kept. CDR1 and CDR2 were assigned from the germline V gene as SQVTM and ANQGSEA. Unmatched junction bases come to 1, with V trimmed by 4 bases and J by 2 bases. From the cysteine up to the phenylalanine, the CDR3 has a length of 13 residues. The retained sequence is limited to the CDR3, 39 bases, with the frame set at the first base. This clonotype was obtained from a young man with Graves' hyperthyroidism. The sequence joins TRBV29-1 to TRBJ2-3; 9 middle bases align to TRBD2. The sequencing sample was made of blood. The CDR3 protein: CSVGLAVTDTQYF. The DNA reads as follows: TGCAGCGTTGGACTAGCGGTCACAGATACGCAGTATTTT.